Following are 21 T cell receptor beta chains from one sample sequenced in a study of radiation and T cells in renal cell carcinoma. Sequenced by immunoSEQ multiplex PCR; TCRdb stores in-frame clones only, minus some. The table records about 150,000 clones, around 89% of them present only once. Time point given: baseline pretreatment blood. Specified treatment: 15 Gy SBRT to primary tumor, nephrectomy 4 weeks later. The sample consisted of blood, taken from a patient whose treatment included radiotherapy and nephrectomy. Receptors were obtained from a woman in her 70s with renal cell carcinoma.

The genes are TRBV11-3 and TRBJ2-7; D remains unclear. The CDR3 spans 11 residues. Trimming removed 5 bases from V and 1 base from J, with 3 bases in between. Germline lookup yields CDR1 SGHNT and CDR2 YENEEA. CDR3 residues: CASSPSYEQYF. Here the CDR3 DNA reads TGTGCCAGCAGCCCATCCTACGAGCAGTACTTC.

The chain links TRBV19 to TRBJ1-5; 11 bases line up with TRBD1. Germline V gives CDR1 LNHDA, CDR2 SQIVND (reference sequence). The CDR3 consists of 14 residues. Germline trimming cut 5 bases from V and 7 bases from J; bases unmatched to any gene: 4. The CDR3 nucleotides are TGTGCCAGTAGTTCCGGGACAGGGGGACAGCCCCAGCATTTT. Its protein is CASSSGTGGQPQHF.

The chain has TRBV2 and TRBJ2-5; TRBD2 matches at 8 bases. The V gene end was trimmed by 4 bases and the J gene end by 4 bases; junction bases not matched to a gene: 11. The CDR3 spans 16 residues. Germline V CDR1 and CDR2: SNHLY, FYNNEI. CDR3 protein: CASSVPLAGRAETQYF. For the CDR3, the DNA is TGTGCCAGCAGTGTCCCCTTAGCGGGGAGGGCAGAGACCCAGTACTTC.

The chain uses TRBV6-1 and TRBJ1-1; D ambiguous. Germline V gene sequence: CDR1 MNHNS, CDR2 SASEGT. Trimming left V 4 bases short and J 8 bases short, with 11 bases between. This CDR3 is 12 amino acids long. CDR3 sequence: CASSGTGIEAFF. Here the CDR3 DNA reads TGTGCCAGCAGTGGGACGGGAATCGAAGCTTTCTTT.

This clone has a count of ten or more. V usage is TRBV7-2 and J usage is TRBJ1-2, with a tentative D call TRBD1 (6 bases). Trimming cost V 4 bases and J 6 bases, with 18 bases left between them. The CDR3 consists of 15 residues. The germline V gene has CDR1 SGHTA and CDR2 FQGNSA. The CDR3 spells CASSSDTGYRNGYTF. The CDR3 nucleotides are TGTGCCAGCAGCTCAGACACAGGGTATAGGAATGGCTACACCTTC.

V is TRBV5-1 and J is TRBJ1-4; 9 bases are shared with TRBD1. V lost 4 bases to trimming and J lost 7 bases; unmatched junction nucleotides: 8. This CDR3 is built from 15 residues. Germline CDR1 is SGHRS and CDR2 is YFSETQ. In nucleotides, the CDR3 is TGCGCCAGCAGCCCCGCGGGACAGGGTGGTGAAAAACTGTTTTTT. Translating gives CASSPAGQGGEKLFF. Complete variable domain (other parts from reference TRBV5-1 and TRBJ1-4): KAGVTQTPRYLIKTRGQQVTLSCSPISGHRSVSWYQQTPGQGLQFLFEYFSETQRNKGNFPGRFSGRQFSNSRSEMNVSTLELGDSALYLCASSPAGQGGEKLFFGSGTQLSVL.

This clone appeared a single time. The rearrangement joins TRBV30 to TRBJ2-7, with a possible D match to TRBD1 (6 bases). Deletions cut 3 bases from V and 4 bases from J, with 13 bases between. The CDR3 is 13 residues long. Germline lookup yields CDR1 GTSNPN and CDR2 SVGIG (reference sequence). CDR3 amino acids: CAWSLGRGYEQYF. The CDR3 coding sequence is TGTGCCTGGAGCCTGGGCAGGGGATACGAGCAGTACTTC.

The chain combines TRBV7-9 with TRBJ1-2; a weak D match, TRBD1 (5 bases). The CDR3 has 14 residues. Per germline, CDR1 SEHNR and CDR2 FQNEAQ (reference sequence). With 3 bases removed from V and 1 base from J, the gap between germline ends came to 9 bases. The CDR3 spells CASSFSGGNYGYTF. CDR3 sequence (DNA): TGTGCCAGCAGCTTTTCCGGGGGTAACTATGGCTACACCTTC.

CDR3 protein: CASPQGGETQYF. The DNA for the CDR3 is TGTGCCAGTCCACAGGGGGGAGAGACCCAGTACTTC. This chain joins TRBV11-3 and TRBJ2-5, with 8 bases that match TRBD1. J was trimmed by 4 bases and V by 9 bases; bases with no gene match: 4. This CDR3 region has 12 residues. The germline V gene encodes CDR1 SGHNT and CDR2 YENEEA.

The chain recombines TRBV7-2 with TRBJ2-3; TRBD1 aligns across 9 bases. The CDR3 is made up of 15 amino acids. Trimming took 5 bases from V and 2 from J; bases not matched to a gene: 5. CDR1 and CDR2 from the germline V gene are SGHTA and FQGNSA. This CDR3 reads CASSPGTGLTDTQYF. The CDR3 DNA reads TGTGCCAGCAGCCCCGGGACAGGGCTCACAGATACGCAGTATTTT.

The J gene is TRBJ2-3, the V gene TRBV28; 8 positions agree with TRBD2. V shed 8 bases, J shed 5 bases, and the junction held 6 bases outside the gene matches. The CDR3 is 13 residues long. The germline CDR1 and CDR2 sequences are MDHEN and SYDVKM. CDR3 bases: TGTGCCAGCGGACCGGGGGGGAGAGATACGCAGTATTTT. This encodes CASGPGGRDTQYF.

The rearrangement joins TRBV11-2 to TRBJ1-2; D perhaps matches TRBD1 (5 bases). The germline gives CDR1 SGHAT, CDR2 FQNNGV. V was trimmed by 0 bases and J by 8 bases, leaving 10 bases between them. The CDR3 covers 13 residues. CDR3 in DNA: TGTGCCAGCAGCTTAGACTCGGACATGGGCTACACCTTC. Its translation is CASSLDSDMGYTF.

The V gene is TRBV19, the J gene TRBJ2-1; TRBD1 is a possible D gene (6 bases). Per germline, CDR1 LNHDA and CDR2 SQIVND (reference sequence). The CDR3 sequence is 13 residues long. Trimming stripped 5 bases from V and 7 bases from J, with 12 bases between. This CDR3 is CASSEQGGNEQFF. DNA for the CDR3: TGTGCCAGTAGTGAACAGGGCGGGAATGAGCAGTTCTTC.

The chain links TRBV19 to TRBJ1-4; D unclear. The CDR3 sequence is 15 residues long. Germline V CDR1 and CDR2: LNHDA, SQIVND (reference sequence). The V and J ends lost 4 bases and 0 bases respectively, with 9 bases between them. The CDR3 is CASSTSRATNEKLFF. The CDR3 DNA follows: TGTGCCAGTAGTACATCCCGTGCAACTAATGAAAAACTGTTTTTT.

This chain connects TRBV18 to TRBJ1-2; the D gene is possibly TRBD1 (5 bases). CDR1 KGHSH and CDR2 LQKENI come from the germline V gene. V was cut by 3 bases and J by 7 bases, with 21 bases left in between. The CDR3 spans 16 residues. This CDR3 is CASSPQSIRGRTGYTF. DNA of the CDR3: TGTGCCAGCTCACCCCAGAGTATCCGGGGCCGTACTGGCTACACCTTC.

The genes are TRBV18 and TRBJ2-3, with 10 bases aligning to TRBD1. After removal of 1 base from V and 2 bases from J, the junction contained 6 bases not matched to a gene. Germline values: CDR1 KGHSH, CDR2 LQKENI. The CDR3 is 17 residues long. CDR3 in amino acids: CASSPRADRGPTDTQYF. The CDR3 DNA reads as TGTGCCAGCTCACCACGGGCAGACAGGGGGCCCACAGATACGCAGTATTTT.

This clone was seen just once. The chain employs TRBV9 and TRBJ1-1; possible D gene TRBD1, 6 bases. Germline CDR1 SGDLS, CDR2 YYNGEE. The ends were cut back, 0 bases at V and 6 bases at J, with 9 bases in the middle. The CDR3 length is 13 residues. The CDR3 loop reads CASSVDREAEAFF. For the CDR3, the DNA is TGTGCCAGCAGCGTAGACAGGGAAGCTGAAGCTTTCTTT.

The gene calls are TRBV5-1 and TRBJ2-3, with D possibly TRBD2 on 7 matching bases. CDR1 and CDR2 from the germline V gene are SGHRS and YFSETQ. The V gene lost 7 bases and the J gene lost 5 bases, with 17 bases spanning the gap. The length of the CDR3 is 14 residues. DNA of the CDR3: TGCGCCAGCGGGCGGGGAGGGGGAGAAGATACGCAGTATTTT. Translation: CASGRGGGEDTQYF.

The gene calls are TRBV18 and TRBJ2-1; possibly TRBD1 or TRBD2 for D (5 bases each). The V gene's germline CDR1 is KGHSH and CDR2 LQKENI. This CDR3 has 16 amino acids. Trimming pared 6 bases from V and 6 bases from J, leaving 21 bases between. CDR3 nucleotide sequence: TGTGCCAGCTCTCGCCGAGGACGGGACGATCCCAATGAGCAGTTCTTC. It encodes CASSRRGRDDPNEQFF.

This sequence joins TRBV18 and TRBJ2-3; 16 bases are shared with TRBD2. The germline V gene encodes CDR1 KGHSH and CDR2 LQKENI. The CDR3 runs 18 residues. V shed 0 bases and J 6 bases; nucleotides not matched to a gene: 6. CDR3 DNA: TGTGCCAGCTCACCACCGGGACTAGCGGGGGGGCGTGCTGATACGCAGTATTTT. Its translation: CASSPPGLAGGRADTQYF. The variable domain in full, completed from reference TRBV18 and TRBJ2-3, reads NAGVMQNPRHLVRRRGQEARLRCSPMKGHSHVYWYRQLPEEGLKFMVYLQKENIIDESGMPKERFSAEFPKEGPSILRIQQVVRGDSAAYFCASSPPGLAGGRADTQYFGPGTRLTVL.

DNA for the CDR3: TGTGCCAGCAGCTTGGCTACAGCGGGCTCCTACAATGAGCAGTTCTTC. Translation: CASSLATAGSYNEQFF. V usage is TRBV5-6 and J usage is TRBJ2-1; possibly TRBD2 for D (6 bases). V lost 0 bases and J lost 0, with 10 bases in between. Germline CDR1 and CDR2: SGHDT and YYEEEE. This CDR3 has 16 residues.